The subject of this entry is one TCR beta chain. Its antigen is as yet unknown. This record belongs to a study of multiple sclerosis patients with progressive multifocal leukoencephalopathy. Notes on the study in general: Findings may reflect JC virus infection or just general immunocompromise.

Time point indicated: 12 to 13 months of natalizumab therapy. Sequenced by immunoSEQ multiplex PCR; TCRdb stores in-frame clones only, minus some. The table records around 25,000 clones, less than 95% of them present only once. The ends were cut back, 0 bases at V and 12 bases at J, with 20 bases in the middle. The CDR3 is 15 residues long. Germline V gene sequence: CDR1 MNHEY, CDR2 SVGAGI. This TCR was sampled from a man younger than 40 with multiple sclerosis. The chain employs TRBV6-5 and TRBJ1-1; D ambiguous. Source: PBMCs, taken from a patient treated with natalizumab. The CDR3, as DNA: TGTGCCAGCAGTTACTCGAATACGGTCAGGCAGACGACTTTCTTT. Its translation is CASSYSNTVRQTTFF.